A selection of T cell receptor beta chains follows, all from one sample in a study of PD-L1 blockade in urothelial cancer. Here immunoSEQ multiplex PCR was the method, and the copy in TCRdb shows in-frame clones only, minus some. The sample lists more than 85,000 clones, around 86% seen once, with about 2% in the top ten. The sequencing here drew on PBMCs, taken around atezolizumab (anti-PD-L1) treatment. These receptors were obtained from a man in his 60s with urothelial cancer. CDR3s include the opening cysteine and the closing phenylalanine or tryptophan. D genes are given only for firm matches. Clone sizes are given selectively: once, few, many, or a class where the clone is expanded.

>once|TRBJ1-2|TRBD1|TRBV2
CASSALQGVVYGYTF
TGTGCCAGCAGTGCCCTACAGGGGGTCGTCTATGGCTACACCTTC
>few|TRBJ2-1|.|TRBV6-5
CASTPLEATHNEQFF
TGTGCCAGCACCCCTCTGGAGGCGACCCACAATGAGCAGTTCTTC
>.|TRBJ1-6|.|TRBV4-3
CASSQEVTPGDDSPLHF
TGCGCCAGCAGCCAAGAAGTCACCCCAGGGGATGATTCACCCCTCCACTTT
>.|TRBJ2-7|.|TRBV5-1
CASSPGTYEQYF
TGCGCCAGCAGTCCCGGGACCTACGAGCAGTACTTC
>.|TRBJ1-3|.|TRBV11-2
CASSPLGNTIYF
TGTGCCAGCAGCCCTCTCGGAAACACCATATATTTT
>.|TRBJ2-3|.|TRBV30
CAWARGGDTQYF
TGTGCCTGGGCGAGAGGTGGAGATACGCAGTATTTT
>.|TRBJ1-3|.|TRBV14
CASSQARAASGNTIYF
TGTGCCAGCAGCCAAGCCAGGGCGGCCTCTGGAAACACCATATATTTT
>.|TRBJ1-1|TRBD1|TRBV9
CASRPTGDTEAFF
TGTGCCAGCAGACCTACAGGGGACACTGAAGCTTTCTTT
>.|TRBJ1-4|.|TRBV4-3
CASSHETRSEKLFF
TGCGCCAGCAGCCATGAGACAAGAAGTGAAAAACTGTTTTTT
>.|TRBJ2-7|.|TRBV20-1
CSASRDEQYF
TGCAGTGCTAGTCGGGACGAGCAGTACTTC
>once|TRBJ2-5|.|TRBV27
CASSPRLYRGETQYF
TGTGCCAGCAGCCCCAGACTGTACCGGGGAGAGACCCAGTACTTC
>.|TRBJ2-7|TRBD2|TRBV19
CASSTETSGSSYEQYF
TGTGCCAGTAGCACCGAAACTAGCGGGAGTTCTTACGAGCAGTACTTC
>.|TRBJ2-7|TRBD2|TRBV28
CASSPSGIDEQYF
TGTGCCAGCAGTCCTAGCGGGATAGACGAGCAGTACTTC
>.|TRBJ2-7|TRBD1|TRBV11-1
CASSFGQGPYEQYF
TGTGCCAGCAGCTTCGGACAGGGTCCCTACGAGCAGTACTTC
>.|TRBJ2-1|.|TRBV7-2
CASSPRGGHYNEQFF
TGTGCCAGCAGCCCCCGTGGCGGGCACTACAATGAGCAGTTCTTC
>.|TRBJ2-7|.|TRBV28
CASSPGDLSYEQYF
TGTGCCAGCAGTCCGGGGGACCTCTCCTACGAGCAGTACTTC